These 4 T cell receptor beta chains were sequenced from one sample in a study of shared clonotypes between healthy human individuals. Only CD45RO-negative cells positively selected for CCR7 counted as naive CD8 cells, so terminally differentiated effector memory CD45RA+ cells were excluded. Produced via immunoSEQ multiplex PCR; TCRdb's table is partial and in-frame only. The table records around 2,100,000 clones, about 95% of them present only once. What was sequenced was naive CD8+ T cells sorted from blood. The source of these receptors is a man aged 18-30 years in good health.

This chain joins TRBV7-9 and TRBJ1-2, with D unresolved. Germline-derived CDR1 and CDR2 are SEHNR and FQNEAQ (reference sequence). V was pared by 1 base and J by 8 bases, with 23 bases between. This CDR3 comprises 17 residues. The CDR3 region has the DNA TGTGCCAGCAGCTTAGAGTCCCAAGGCCCTCACTCGGCGGGCTACACCTTC. It yields the protein CASSLESQGPHSAGYTF.

The chain recombines TRBV7-9 with TRBJ2-1; either TRBD1 or TRBD2 may supply D (5 bases each). V gave up 2 bases and J gave up 9 bases, with 20 bases separating them. This CDR3 region has 16 residues. Germline values: CDR1 SEHNR, CDR2 FQNEAQ (reference sequence). CDR3 residues: CASSLSRVGEGGEQFF. The DNA for the CDR3 is TGTGCCAGCAGCTTATCTCGAGTAGGGGAAGGAGGTGAGCAGTTCTTC.

The CDR3 DNA follows: TGTGCCAGCAGTGAAAGGGAATCACCCTACGAGCAGTACTTC. The encoded protein is CASSERESPYEQYF. The chain is built from TRBV6-1 and TRBJ2-7; D is uncertain. The CDR3 extends over 14 amino acids. Germline loops: CDR1 MNHNS, CDR2 SASEGT. Trimming removed 2 bases from V and 2 bases from J, with 10 bases in between.

The chain links TRBV19 to TRBJ1-5; 9 bases agree with TRBD1. V shed 7 bases and J 3 bases; nucleotides not matched to a gene: 7. The germline V gene has CDR1 LNHDA and CDR2 SQIVND (reference sequence). This CDR3 comprises 15 residues. CDR3 nucleotide sequence: TGTGCCAGTATACCCGGGACAGGGAACAATCAGCCCCAGCATTTT. Protein: CASIPGTGNNQPQHF. The full variable domain, with the rest looked up from reference TRBV19 and TRBJ1-5, is DGGITQSPKYLFRKEGQNVTLSCEQNLNHDAMYWYRQDPGQGLRLIYYSQIVNDFQKGDIAEGYSVSREKKESFPLTVTSAQKNPTAFYLCASIPGTGNNQPQHFGDGTRLSIL.